These T cell receptor beta chains were read from a single sample in a study of shared clonotypes between healthy human individuals. TCRdb's table, derived via immunoSEQ multiplex PCR, lists solely in-frame clones and lacks some. The repertoire holds around 1 million clones, with 76% as singletons. Sequencing was performed on memory CD4+ T cells sorted from blood. These receptors were taken from a man aged 18 to 30 in good health. Each CDR3 is given with its conserved first and last residue. The order of the fields is V gene, J gene, CDR3 length, D gene, clone size, CDR3 DNA, CDR3 protein. The D gene is left open where the match is weak. The size of a clone is reported for some rows only, either as once, few or many, or as a class for expanded clones.

V: TRBV5-6
J: TRBJ2-1
length: 16
D: NA
size: NA
DNA: TGTGCCAGCAGCTGGGGGACGGGGAAACCCTACAATGAGCAGTTCTTC
CDR3: CASSWGTGKPYNEQFF

V: TRBV7-2
J: TRBJ2-6
length: 16
D: NA
size: NA
DNA: TGTGCCAGCATGCCGTCATTTAGGGGCGGGGCCAACGTCCTGACTTTC
CDR3: CASMPSFRGGANVLTF

V: TRBV7-8
J: TRBJ1-6
length: 13
D: TRBD1
size: NA
DNA: TGTGCCAGCAGCTTCGACAGGGGAGAGGGGGTCCACTTT
CDR3: CASSFDRGEGVHF

V: TRBV12-2
J: TRBJ2-3
length: 13
D: NA
size: NA
DNA: TGTGCAAGTCGCTTACTGGGTTCAGATACGCAGTATTTT
CDR3: CASRLLGSDTQYF

V: TRBV28
J: TRBJ2-1
length: 14
D: NA
size: once
DNA: TGTGCCAGCAGTCTAAAGGACTTGCGCAATGAGCAGTTCTTC
CDR3: CASSLKDLRNEQFF

V: TRBV5-1
J: TRBJ1-1
length: 15
D: TRBD1
size: NA
DNA: TGCGCCAGCGGGGACCAGACAGGGGGCTTTACTGAAGCTTTCTTT
CDR3: CASGDQTGGFTEAFF

V: TRBV10-3
J: TRBJ2-2
length: 13
D: NA
size: NA
DNA: TGTGCCATCACTAAGACCGATACAGGGGAGCTGTTTTTT
CDR3: CAITKTDTGELFF

V: TRBV29-1
J: TRBJ2-1
length: 17
D: TRBD2
size: NA
DNA: TGCAGCGTTGAAATCCCCCGACCGGGAGGAGGGTGGTATGAGCAGTTCTTC
CDR3: CSVEIPRPGGGWYEQFF

V: TRBV7-3
J: TRBJ1-4
length: 16
D: NA
size: NA
DNA: TGTGCCAGCAGCTTATCCGGCCGAGCAACTAATGAAAAACTGTTTTTT
CDR3: CASSLSGRATNEKLFF

V: TRBV15
J: TRBJ2-1
length: 17
D: TRBD1
size: NA
DNA: TGTGCCACCAGCAAGCCCCCCACCGGGACAGGGGGCCGTGAGCAGTTCTTC
CDR3: CATSKPPTGTGGREQFF

V: TRBV18
J: TRBJ2-5
length: 14
D: TRBD2
size: NA
DNA: TGTGCCAGCTCACCAGTAGCGGGACAAGAGACCCAGTACTTC
CDR3: CASSPVAGQETQYF

V: TRBV7-2
J: TRBJ1-2
length: 15
D: TRBD1
size: NA
DNA: TGTGCCAGCAGCTCTTTGGGACAGGGGGCGGGCGGCTACACCTTC
CDR3: CASSSLGQGAGGYTF

V: TRBV7-9
J: TRBJ2-3
length: 16
D: TRBD2
size: NA
DNA: TGTGCCAGCAGCCCTGGCGGGGGGCGGAGCACAGATACGCAGTATTTT
CDR3: CASSPGGGRSTDTQYF

V: TRBV23-1
J: TRBJ2-5
length: 14
D: NA
size: few
DNA: TGCGCCAGCAGTCAATCTCGATTTCAAGAGACCCAGTACTTC
CDR3: CASSQSRFQETQYF

V: TRBV5-6
J: TRBJ1-4
length: 14
D: TRBD1
size: NA
DNA: TGTGCCAGCAGCATGACAGGGTCTGAAGAAAAACTGTTTTTT
CDR3: CASSMTGSEEKLFF

V: TRBV14
J: TRBJ2-5
length: 16
D: TRBD2
size: NA
DNA: TGTGCCAGCAGCCGGAGGACTAGCGGGACGGGGGAGACCCAGTACTTC
CDR3: CASSRRTSGTGETQYF

V: TRBV30
J: TRBJ2-3
length: 13
D: TRBD1
size: NA
DNA: TGTGCCTGGAGTGGGCAGGGGGTGGATACGCAGTATTTT
CDR3: CAWSGQGVDTQYF

V: TRBV23-1
J: TRBJ1-6
length: 16
D: NA
size: NA
DNA: TGCGCCAGCAGTCATCGAAATTTCTCCTATAATTCACCCCTCCACTTT
CDR3: CASSHRNFSYNSPLHF

V: TRBV6-5
J: TRBJ1-1
length: 14
D: TRBD1
size: NA
DNA: TGTGCCAGCAGGGACAGGGGGGGGGAGCCTGAAGCTTTCTTT
CDR3: CASRDRGGEPEAFF

V: TRBV5-1
J: TRBJ1-2
length: 12
D: NA
size: NA
DNA: TGCGCCAGCAGCTTGACAGACTATGGCTACACCTTC
CDR3: CASSLTDYGYTF

V: TRBV20-1
J: TRBJ2-7
length: 11
D: NA
size: once
DNA: TGCAGTGCTAGCGACGACTACGAGCAGTACTTC
CDR3: CSASDDYEQYF

V: TRBV6-1
J: TRBJ1-6
length: 14
D: NA
size: NA
DNA: TGTGCCAGCATTGTGGACAGCTGGAATTCACCCCTCCACTTT
CDR3: CASIVDSWNSPLHF

V: TRBV5-1
J: TRBJ2-7
length: 13
D: NA
size: NA
DNA: TGCGCCAGCAGCTTCCAAGGCGGCCACGAGCAGTACTTC
CDR3: CASSFQGGHEQYF

V: TRBV19
J: TRBJ2-1
length: 12
D: NA
size: NA
DNA: TGTGCCAGCCTCCCACAGGGAAACGAGCAGTTCTTC
CDR3: CASLPQGNEQFF

V: TRBV10-3
J: TRBJ2-7
length: 13
D: NA
size: NA
DNA: TGTGCCCATCACAACGGATTATCCTACGAGCAGTACTTC
CDR3: CAHHNGLSYEQYF

V: TRBV14
J: TRBJ1-3
length: 16
D: TRBD1
size: NA
DNA: TGTGCCAGCAGCCCTAGGGGGCATACCTCTGGAAACACCATATATTTT
CDR3: CASSPRGHTSGNTIYF

V: TRBV6-6
J: TRBJ2-1
length: 11
D: NA
size: NA
DNA: TGTGCCAGCAGCCCCTCCAATGAGCAGTTCTTC
CDR3: CASSPSNEQFF

V: TRBV5-1
J: TRBJ1-1
length: 18
D: TRBD1
size: NA
DNA: TGCGCCAGCAGCCCGACCCTCTACCTCCGGACAGGGGGCACTGAAGCTTTCTTT
CDR3: CASSPTLYLRTGGTEAFF